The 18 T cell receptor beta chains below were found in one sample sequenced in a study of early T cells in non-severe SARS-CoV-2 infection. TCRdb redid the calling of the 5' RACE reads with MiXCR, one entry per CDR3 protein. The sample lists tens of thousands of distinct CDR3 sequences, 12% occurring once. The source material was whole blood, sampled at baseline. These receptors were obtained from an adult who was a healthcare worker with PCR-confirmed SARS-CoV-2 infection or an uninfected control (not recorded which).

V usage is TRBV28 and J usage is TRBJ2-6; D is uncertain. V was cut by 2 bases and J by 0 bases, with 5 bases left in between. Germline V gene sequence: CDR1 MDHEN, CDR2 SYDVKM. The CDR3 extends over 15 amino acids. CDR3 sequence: CASSLRSSGANVLTF. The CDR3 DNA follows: TGTGCCAGCAGTTTACGGAGCTCTGGGGCCAACGTCCTGACTTTC.

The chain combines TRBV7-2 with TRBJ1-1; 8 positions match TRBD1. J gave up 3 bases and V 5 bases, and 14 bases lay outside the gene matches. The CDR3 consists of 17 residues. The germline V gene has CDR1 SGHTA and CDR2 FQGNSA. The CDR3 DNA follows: TGTGCCAGCAGCCCGAATCCGGCGACAGGGGCCGACACTGAAGCTTTCTTT. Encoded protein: CASSPNPATGADTEAFF.

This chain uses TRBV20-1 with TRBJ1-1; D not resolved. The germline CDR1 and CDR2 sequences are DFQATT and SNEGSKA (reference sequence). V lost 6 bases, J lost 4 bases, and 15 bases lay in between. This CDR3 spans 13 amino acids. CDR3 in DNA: TGCAGTGCAACTGGTCGTATCGGCACTGAAGCTTTCTTT. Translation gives CSATGRIGTEAFF.

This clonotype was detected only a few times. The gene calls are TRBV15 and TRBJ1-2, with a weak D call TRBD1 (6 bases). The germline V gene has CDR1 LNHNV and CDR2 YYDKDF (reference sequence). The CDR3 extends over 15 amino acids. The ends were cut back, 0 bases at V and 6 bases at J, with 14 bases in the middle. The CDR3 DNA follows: TGTGCCACCAGCAGAGATAGAGGGAGACAGGATGGCTACACCTTC. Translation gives CATSRDRGRQDGYTF.

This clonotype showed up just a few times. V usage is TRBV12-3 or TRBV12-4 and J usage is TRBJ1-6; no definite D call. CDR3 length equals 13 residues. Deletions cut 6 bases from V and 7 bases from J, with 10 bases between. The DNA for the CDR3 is TGTGCCAGCAGAGGGCGGACCAATTCACCCCTCCACTTT. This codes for CASRGRTNSPLHF.

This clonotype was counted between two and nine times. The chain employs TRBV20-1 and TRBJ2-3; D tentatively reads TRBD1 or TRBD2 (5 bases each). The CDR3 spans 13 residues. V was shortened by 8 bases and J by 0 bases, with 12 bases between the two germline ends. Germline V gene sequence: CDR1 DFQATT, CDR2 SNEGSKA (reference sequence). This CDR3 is CSTRGRSTDTQYF. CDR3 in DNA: TGCAGTACTCGGGGCCGTAGCACAGATACGCAGTATTTT.

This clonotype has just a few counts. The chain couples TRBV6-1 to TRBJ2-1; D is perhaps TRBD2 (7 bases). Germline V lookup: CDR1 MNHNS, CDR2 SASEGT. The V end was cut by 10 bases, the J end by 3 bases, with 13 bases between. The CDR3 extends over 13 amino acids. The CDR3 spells CATLGGLYNEQFF. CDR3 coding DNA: TGTGCCACCTTGGGGGGGCTCTACAATGAGCAGTTCTTC.

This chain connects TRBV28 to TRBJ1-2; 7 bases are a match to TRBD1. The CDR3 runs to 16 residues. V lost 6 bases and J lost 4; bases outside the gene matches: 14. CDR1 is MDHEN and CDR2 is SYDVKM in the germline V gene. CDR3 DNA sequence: TGTGCCAGCAGGCCAGAAGCAGGGGGGTTAGGCTATGGCTACACCTTC. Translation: CASRPEAGGLGYGYTF.

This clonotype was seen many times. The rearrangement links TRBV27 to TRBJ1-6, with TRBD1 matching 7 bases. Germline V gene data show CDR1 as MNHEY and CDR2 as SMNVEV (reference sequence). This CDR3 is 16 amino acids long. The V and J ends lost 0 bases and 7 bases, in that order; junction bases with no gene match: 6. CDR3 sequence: CASSLSSTGWNSPLHF. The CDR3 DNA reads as TGTGCCAGCAGTTTATCATCGACAGGGTGGAATTCACCCCTCCACTTT.

CDR3 nucleotides: TGTGCCAGCAGCTTGGTACAGCCCTTATACAATGAGCAGTTCTTC. Its translation is CASSLVQPLYNEQFF. V usage is TRBV7-9 and J usage is TRBJ2-1; no clear D gene. Germline assignment: CDR1 SEHNR and CDR2 FQNEAQ (reference sequence). V lost 3 bases and J lost 4, with 13 bases in between. The CDR3 has 15 amino acids.

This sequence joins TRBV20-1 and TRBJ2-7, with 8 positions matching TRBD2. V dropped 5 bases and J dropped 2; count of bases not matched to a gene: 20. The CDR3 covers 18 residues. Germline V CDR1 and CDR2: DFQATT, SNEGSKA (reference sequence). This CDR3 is CSAVPLGERGTYPYEQYF. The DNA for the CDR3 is TGCAGTGCTGTCCCCTTGGGGGAGCGGGGGACCTACCCCTACGAGCAGTACTTC.

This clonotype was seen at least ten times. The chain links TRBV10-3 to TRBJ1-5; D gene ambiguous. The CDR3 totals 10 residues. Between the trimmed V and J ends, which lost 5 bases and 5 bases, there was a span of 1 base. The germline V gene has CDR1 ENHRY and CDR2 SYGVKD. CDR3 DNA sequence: TGTGCCATCAGTCATCAGCCCCAGCATTTT. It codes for CAISHQPQHF.

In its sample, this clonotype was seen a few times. The CDR3 DNA follows: TGTGCCAGCAGTTACTCAGACAGACCCAATGAGCAGTTCTTC. The encoded protein is CASSYSDRPNEQFF. The chain employs TRBV6-6 and TRBJ2-1; TRBD1 is a possible D gene (5 bases). The CDR3 consists of 14 residues. Germline V gene data show CDR1 as MNHNY and CDR2 as SVGAGI (reference sequence). V shed 0 bases and J shed 6 bases, with 9 bases lying between them.

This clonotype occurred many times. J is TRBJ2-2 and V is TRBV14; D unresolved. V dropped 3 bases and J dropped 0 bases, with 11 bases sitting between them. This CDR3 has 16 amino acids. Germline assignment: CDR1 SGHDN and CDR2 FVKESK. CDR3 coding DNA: TGTGCCAGCAGCCATGGTCTGTCGGCGAACACCGGGGAGCTGTTTTTT. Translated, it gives CASSHGLSANTGELFF.

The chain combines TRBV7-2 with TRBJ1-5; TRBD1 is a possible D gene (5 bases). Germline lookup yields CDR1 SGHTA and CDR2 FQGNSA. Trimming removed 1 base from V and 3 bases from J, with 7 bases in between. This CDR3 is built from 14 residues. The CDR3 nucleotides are TGTGCCAGCAGCTTAGGGGGCGCCAATCAGCCCCAGCATTTT. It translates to CASSLGGANQPQHF.

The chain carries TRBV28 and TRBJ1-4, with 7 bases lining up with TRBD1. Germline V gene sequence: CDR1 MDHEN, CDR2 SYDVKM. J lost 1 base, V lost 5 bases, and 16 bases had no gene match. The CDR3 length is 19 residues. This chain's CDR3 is CASSPGLGQRQLTNEKLFF. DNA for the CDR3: TGTGCCAGCAGTCCGGGCCTGGGACAGCGACAGTTAACTAATGAAAAACTGTTTTTT.

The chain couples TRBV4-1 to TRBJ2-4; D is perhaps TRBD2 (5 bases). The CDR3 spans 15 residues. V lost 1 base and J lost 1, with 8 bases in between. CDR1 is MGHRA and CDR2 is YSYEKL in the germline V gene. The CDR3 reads CASSQGRVAKNIQYF. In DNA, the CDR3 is TGCGCCAGCAGCCAAGGGCGGGTTGCCAAAAACATTCAGTACTTC.

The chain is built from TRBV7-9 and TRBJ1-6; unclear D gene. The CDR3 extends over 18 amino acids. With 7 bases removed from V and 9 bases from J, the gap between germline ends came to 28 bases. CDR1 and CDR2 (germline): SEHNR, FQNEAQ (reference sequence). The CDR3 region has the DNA TGTGCCAGCACTGTGACGATTACCCAGAACCCTAACGGTTCACCCCTCCACTTT. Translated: CASTVTITQNPNGSPLHF.